This T cell receptor (beta chain) was captured by sequencing in a study of human T cells and chemical hapten exposure. Study results and caveats: Donors were affected by alopecia, so their immune reaction might vary from that of healthy individuals.

This clonotype was observed at least ten times. Its cognate antigen is unknown. The J segment lost 3 bases and the V segment lost 5 bases, leaving 11 bases of the junction unmatched. The CDR3 runs to 15 residues. The germline V gene has CDR1 DFQATT and CDR2 SNEGSKA (reference sequence). Unique molecular identifiers were attached to individual cDNA molecules within the library. MiXCR, run by TCRdb on the RACE reads, gives a single entry per CDR3 protein. This table holds tens of thousands of distinct CDR3 sequences, roughly a tenth found once. Time point reported: pre-sensitization, week 0. Treatment noted: therapeutic diphenylcyclopropenone sensitization with weekly scalp DPC. Patients had alopecia, were aged 18 to 70, and were not pregnant.

The chain links TRBV20-1 to TRBJ2-7; 9 bases are a match to TRBD1. The sequenced sample was whole blood, obtained in connection with sensitization to the hapten diphenylcyclopropenone (DPC). The receptor was derived from a woman aged 40 to 49 with alopecia areata. Some clones in this sample may be carry-over from other donors' samples. In DNA form, the CDR3 reads TGCAGTGCTTCGGGGGGACAGGGAGGGCACTACGAGCAGTACTTC. Its protein product is CSASGGQGGHYEQYF.